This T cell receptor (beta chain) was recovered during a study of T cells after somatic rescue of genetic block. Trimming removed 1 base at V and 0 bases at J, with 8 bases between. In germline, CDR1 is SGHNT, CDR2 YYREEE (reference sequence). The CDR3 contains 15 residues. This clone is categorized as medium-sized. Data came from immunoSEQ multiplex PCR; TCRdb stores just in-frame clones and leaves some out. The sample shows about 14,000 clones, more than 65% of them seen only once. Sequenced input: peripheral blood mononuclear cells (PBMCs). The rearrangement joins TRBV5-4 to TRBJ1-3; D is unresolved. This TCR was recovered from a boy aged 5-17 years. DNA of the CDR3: TGTGCCAGCAGCTTGTTTGGAACCTCTGGAAACACCATATATTTT. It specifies CASSLFGTSGNTIYF.